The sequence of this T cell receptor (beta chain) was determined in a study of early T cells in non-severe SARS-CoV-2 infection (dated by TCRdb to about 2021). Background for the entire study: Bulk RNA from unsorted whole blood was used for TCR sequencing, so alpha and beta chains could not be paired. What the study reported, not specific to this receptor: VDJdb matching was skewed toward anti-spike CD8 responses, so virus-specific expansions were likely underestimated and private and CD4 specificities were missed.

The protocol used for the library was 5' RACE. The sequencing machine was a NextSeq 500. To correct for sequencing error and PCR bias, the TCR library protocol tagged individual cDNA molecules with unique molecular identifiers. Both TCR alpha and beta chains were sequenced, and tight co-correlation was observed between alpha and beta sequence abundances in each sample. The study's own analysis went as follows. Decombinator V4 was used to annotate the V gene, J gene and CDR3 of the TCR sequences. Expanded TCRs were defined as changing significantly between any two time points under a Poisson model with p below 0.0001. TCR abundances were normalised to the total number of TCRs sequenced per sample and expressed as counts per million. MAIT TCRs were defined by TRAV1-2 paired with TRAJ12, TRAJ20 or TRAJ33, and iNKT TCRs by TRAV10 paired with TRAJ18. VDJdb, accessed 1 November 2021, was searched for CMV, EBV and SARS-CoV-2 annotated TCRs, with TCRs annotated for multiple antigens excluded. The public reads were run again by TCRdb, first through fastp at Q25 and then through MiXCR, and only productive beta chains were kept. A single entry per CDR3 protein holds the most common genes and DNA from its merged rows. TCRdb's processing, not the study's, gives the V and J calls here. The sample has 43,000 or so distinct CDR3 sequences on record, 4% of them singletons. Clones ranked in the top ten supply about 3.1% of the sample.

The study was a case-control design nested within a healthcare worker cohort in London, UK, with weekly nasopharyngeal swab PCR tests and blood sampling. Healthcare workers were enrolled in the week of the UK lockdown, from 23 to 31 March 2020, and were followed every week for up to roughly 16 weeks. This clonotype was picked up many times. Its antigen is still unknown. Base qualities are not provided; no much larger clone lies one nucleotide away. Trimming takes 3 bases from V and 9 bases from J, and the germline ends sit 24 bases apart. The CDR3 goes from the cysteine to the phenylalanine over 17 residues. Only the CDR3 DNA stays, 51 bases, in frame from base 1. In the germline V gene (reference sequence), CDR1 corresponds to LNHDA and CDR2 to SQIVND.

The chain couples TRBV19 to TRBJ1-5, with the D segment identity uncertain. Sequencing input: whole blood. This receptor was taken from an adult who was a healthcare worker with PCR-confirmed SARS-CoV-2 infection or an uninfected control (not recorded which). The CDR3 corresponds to CASSINHRAGERRPQHF. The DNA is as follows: TGTGCCAGTAGTATCAATCACCGGGCAGGTGAACGGCGGCCCCAGCATTTT.